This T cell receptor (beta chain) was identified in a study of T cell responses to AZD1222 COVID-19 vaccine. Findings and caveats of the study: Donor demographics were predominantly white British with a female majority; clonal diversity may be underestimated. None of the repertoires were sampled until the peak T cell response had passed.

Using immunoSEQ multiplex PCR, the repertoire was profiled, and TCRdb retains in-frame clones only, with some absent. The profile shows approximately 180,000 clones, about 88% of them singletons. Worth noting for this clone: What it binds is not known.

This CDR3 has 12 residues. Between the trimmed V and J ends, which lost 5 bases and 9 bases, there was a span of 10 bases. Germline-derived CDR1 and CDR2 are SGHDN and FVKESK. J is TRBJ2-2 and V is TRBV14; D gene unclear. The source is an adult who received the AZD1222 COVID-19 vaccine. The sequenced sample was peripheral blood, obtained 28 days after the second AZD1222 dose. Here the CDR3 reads CASSIGRWELFF. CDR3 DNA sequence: TGTGCCAGCAGCATAGGCAGATGGGAGCTGTTTTTT.